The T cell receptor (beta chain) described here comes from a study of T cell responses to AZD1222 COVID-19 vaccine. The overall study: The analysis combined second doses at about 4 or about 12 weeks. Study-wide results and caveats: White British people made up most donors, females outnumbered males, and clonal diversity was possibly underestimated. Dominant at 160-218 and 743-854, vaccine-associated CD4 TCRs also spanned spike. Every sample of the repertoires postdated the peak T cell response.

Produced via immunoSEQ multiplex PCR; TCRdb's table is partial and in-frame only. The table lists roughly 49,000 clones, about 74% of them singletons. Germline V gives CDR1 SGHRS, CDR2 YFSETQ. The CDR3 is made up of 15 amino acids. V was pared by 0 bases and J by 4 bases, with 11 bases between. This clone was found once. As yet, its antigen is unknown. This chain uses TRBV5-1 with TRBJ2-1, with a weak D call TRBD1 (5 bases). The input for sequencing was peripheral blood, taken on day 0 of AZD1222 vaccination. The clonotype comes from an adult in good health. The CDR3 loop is CASSLADSAYNEQFF. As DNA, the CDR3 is TGCGCCAGCAGCTTGGCCGACAGTGCTTACAATGAGCAGTTCTTC.